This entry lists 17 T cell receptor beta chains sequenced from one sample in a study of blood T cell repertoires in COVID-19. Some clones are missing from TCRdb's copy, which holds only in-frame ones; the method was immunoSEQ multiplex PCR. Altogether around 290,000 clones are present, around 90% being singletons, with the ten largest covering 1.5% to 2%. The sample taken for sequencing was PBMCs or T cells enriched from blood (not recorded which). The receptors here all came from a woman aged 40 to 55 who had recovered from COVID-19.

The CDR3 loop is CASSLAGRDYGYTF. The DNA of the CDR3 is TGTGCCAGCAGCTTGGCCGGGAGGGACTATGGCTACACCTTC. The rearrangement uses TRBV5-5 and TRBJ1-2; D call uncertain. The CDR3 covers 14 residues. CDR1 is SGHKS, CDR2 YYEKEE, per germline (reference sequence). Trimming pared 0 bases from V and 3 bases from J, leaving 9 bases between.

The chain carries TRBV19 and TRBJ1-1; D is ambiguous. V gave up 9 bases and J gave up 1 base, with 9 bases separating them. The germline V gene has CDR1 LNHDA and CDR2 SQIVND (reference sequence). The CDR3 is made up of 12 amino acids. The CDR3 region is CASTPRNTEAFF. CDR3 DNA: TGTGCCAGCACTCCGCGGAACACTGAAGCTTTCTTT.

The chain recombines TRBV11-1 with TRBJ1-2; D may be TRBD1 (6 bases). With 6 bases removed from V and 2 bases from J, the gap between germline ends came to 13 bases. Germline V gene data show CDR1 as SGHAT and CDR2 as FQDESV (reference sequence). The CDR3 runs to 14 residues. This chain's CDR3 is CASSYFTGNYGYTF. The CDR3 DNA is TGTGCCAGCAGTTATTTCACAGGGAACTATGGCTACACCTTC.

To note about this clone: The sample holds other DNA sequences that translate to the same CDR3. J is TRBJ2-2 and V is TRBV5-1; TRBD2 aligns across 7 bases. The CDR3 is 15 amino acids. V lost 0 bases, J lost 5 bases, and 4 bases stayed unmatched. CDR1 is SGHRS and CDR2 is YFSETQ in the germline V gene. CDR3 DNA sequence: TGCGCCAGCAGCTTGGTCCGCGGGGGTACCGGGGAGCTGTTTTTT. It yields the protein CASSLVRGGTGELFF.

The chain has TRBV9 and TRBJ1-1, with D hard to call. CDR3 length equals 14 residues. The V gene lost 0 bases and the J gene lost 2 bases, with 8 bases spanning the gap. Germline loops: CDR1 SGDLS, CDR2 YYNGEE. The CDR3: CASSVAYINTEAFF. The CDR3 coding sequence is TGTGCCAGCAGCGTAGCTTACATAAACACTGAAGCTTTCTTT.

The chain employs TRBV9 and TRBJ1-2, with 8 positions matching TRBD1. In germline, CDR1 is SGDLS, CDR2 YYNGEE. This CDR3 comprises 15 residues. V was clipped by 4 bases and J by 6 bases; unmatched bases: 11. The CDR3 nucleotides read TGTGCCAGCAGCTTGGACAGGGAAACTTACGATGGCTACACCTTC. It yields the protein CASSLDRETYDGYTF.

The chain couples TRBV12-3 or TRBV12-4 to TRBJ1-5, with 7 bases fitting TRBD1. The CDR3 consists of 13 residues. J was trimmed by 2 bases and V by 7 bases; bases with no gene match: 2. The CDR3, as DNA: TGTGCCAGCACCACAGGGGGCAATCAGCCCCAGCATTTT. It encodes CASTTGGNQPQHF.

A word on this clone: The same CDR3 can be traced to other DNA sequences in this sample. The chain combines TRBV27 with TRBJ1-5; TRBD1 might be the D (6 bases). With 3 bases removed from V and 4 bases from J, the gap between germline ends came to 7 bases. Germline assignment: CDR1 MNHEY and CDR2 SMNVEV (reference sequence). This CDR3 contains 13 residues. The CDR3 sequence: CASSLRGNQPQHF. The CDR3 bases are TGTGCCAGCAGTTTGAGGGGGAATCAGCCCCAGCATTTT.

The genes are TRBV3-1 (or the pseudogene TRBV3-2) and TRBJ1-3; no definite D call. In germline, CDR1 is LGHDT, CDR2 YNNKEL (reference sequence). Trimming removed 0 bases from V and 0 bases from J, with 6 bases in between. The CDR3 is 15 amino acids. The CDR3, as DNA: TGTGCCAGCAGCCAAGACGACTACTCTGGAAACACCATATATTTT. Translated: CASSQDDYSGNTIYF.

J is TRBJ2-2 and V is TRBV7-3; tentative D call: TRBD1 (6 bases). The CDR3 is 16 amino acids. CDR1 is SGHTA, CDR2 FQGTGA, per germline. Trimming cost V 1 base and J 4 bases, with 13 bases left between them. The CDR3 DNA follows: TGTGCCAGCAGCTTAAATTGGGGGCCTAGCACCGGGGAGCTGTTTTTT. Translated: CASSLNWGPSTGELFF. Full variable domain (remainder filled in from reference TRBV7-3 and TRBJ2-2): GAGVSQTPSNKVTEKGKYVELRCDPISGHTALYWYRQSLGQGPEFLIYFQGTGAADDSGLPNDRFFAVRPEGSVSTLKIQRTERGDSAVYLCASSLNWGPSTGELFFGEGSRLTVL.

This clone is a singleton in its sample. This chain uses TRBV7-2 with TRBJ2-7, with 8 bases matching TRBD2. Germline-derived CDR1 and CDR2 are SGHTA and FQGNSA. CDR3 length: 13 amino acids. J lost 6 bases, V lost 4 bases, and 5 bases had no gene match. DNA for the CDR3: TGTGCCAGCAGCTCCCAGCGGGAGTTCGAGCAGTACTTC. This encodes CASSSQREFEQYF.

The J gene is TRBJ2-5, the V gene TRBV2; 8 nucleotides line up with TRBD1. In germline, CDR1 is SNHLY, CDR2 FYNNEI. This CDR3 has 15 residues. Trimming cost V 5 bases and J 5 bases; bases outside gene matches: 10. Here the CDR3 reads CASSRQGTSQETQYF. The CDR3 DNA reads TGTGCCAGCAGTCGACAGGGGACATCCCAGGAGACCCAGTACTTC.

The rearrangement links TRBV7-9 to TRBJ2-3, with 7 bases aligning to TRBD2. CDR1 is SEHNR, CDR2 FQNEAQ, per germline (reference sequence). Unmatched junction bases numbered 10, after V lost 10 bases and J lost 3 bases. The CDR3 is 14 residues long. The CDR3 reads CATTLRGSTDTQYF. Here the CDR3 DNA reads TGTGCCACCACCCTTCGCGGGAGTACAGATACGCAGTATTTT.

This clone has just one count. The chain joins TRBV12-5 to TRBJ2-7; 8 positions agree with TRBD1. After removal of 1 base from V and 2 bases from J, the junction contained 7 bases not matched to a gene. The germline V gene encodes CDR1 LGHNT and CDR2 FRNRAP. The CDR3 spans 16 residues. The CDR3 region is CASGLGGMTGAYEQYF. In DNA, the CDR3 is TGTGCTAGTGGTTTGGGGGGTATGACAGGGGCCTACGAGCAGTACTTC.

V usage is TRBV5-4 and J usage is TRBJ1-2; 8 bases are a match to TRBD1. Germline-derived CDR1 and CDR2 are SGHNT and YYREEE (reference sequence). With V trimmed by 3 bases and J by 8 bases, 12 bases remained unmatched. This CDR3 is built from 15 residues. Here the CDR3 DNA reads TGTGCCAGCAGCTCTTTGGCAGGGGGCTCGAAAGGCTACACCTTC. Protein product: CASSSLAGGSKGYTF.

The CDR3 loop is CASSPGTVDEQFF. CDR3 coding DNA: TGTGCCAGCTCACCCGGGACAGTTGATGAGCAGTTCTTC. The genes are TRBV18 and TRBJ2-1; 7 nucleotides line up with TRBD1. V lost 3 bases to trimming and J lost 8 bases; unmatched junction nucleotides: 4. The germline gives CDR1 KGHSH, CDR2 LQKENI. The CDR3 is 13 amino acids.

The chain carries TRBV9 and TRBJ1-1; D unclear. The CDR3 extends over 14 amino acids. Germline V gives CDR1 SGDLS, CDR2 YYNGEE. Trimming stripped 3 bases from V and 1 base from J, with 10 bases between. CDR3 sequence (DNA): TGTGCCAGCAGCGCCCAGGTGGGGAACACTGAAGCTTTCTTT. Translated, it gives CASSAQVGNTEAFF.